Each of the 23 T cell receptor beta chains below was sequenced from the same sample in a study of T cell clones after liver transplantation. Using immunoSEQ multiplex PCR, the repertoire was profiled, and TCRdb retains in-frame clones only, with some absent. Of over 55,000 clones in the sample, 70% were seen once. Specimen: CD4+ T cells from blood, collected at the approximately 16-month timepoint. The receptors derive from a human patient who received a liver transplant. A share of the T cells may be of graft donor origin.

This clone has just a few counts. The V and J genes are TRBV5-1 and TRBJ1-3, with D perhaps TRBD1 (6 bases). Trimming stripped 3 bases from V and 4 bases from J, with 8 bases between. CDR1 and CDR2 from the germline V gene are SGHRS and YFSETQ. The CDR3 covers 13 residues. The CDR3 spells CASSSDRGNTIYF. CDR3 sequence (DNA): TGCGCCAGCAGCTCCGACAGGGGAAACACCATATATTTT.

This rearrangement joins TRBV6-6 to TRBJ2-3; D is possibly TRBD1 (6 bases). Trimming left V 2 bases short and J 4 bases short, with 10 bases between. This CDR3 comprises 14 residues. CDR1 is MNHNY, CDR2 SVGAGI, per germline (reference sequence). CDR3 loop: CASSYPTGPDTQYF. The CDR3 nucleotides read TGTGCCAGCAGTTACCCAACAGGGCCAGATACGCAGTATTTT.

This chain joins TRBV5-4 and TRBJ2-1, with D possibly matching TRBD1 (5 bases). V was pared by 0 bases and J by 6 bases, with 19 bases between. This CDR3 has 17 residues. Per germline, CDR1 SGHNT and CDR2 YYREEE (reference sequence). As DNA, the CDR3 is TGTGCCAGCAGCTTGGTAAAGGGTTTAATGGACATCAATGAGCAGTTCTTC. Translating it yields CASSLVKGLMDINEQFF.

V gene TRBV13 combines with J gene TRBJ2-5, with 11 bases that match TRBD2. CDR3 length: 17 amino acids. CDR1 PRHDT and CDR2 FYEKMQ come from the germline V gene (reference sequence). The trim removed 4 bases at V and 1 base at J, leaving 8 bases unmatched. Here the CDR3 DNA reads TGTGCCAGCAGCTCCTTAGCGGGAGGGCCCTTCCAAGAGACCCAGTACTTC. It is translated as CASSSLAGGPFQETQYF.

This clone was detected only a few times. This chain links TRBV6-6 with TRBJ1-2, with a possible D match to TRBD1 (5 bases). The CDR3 contains 14 residues. V was trimmed by 6 bases and J by 4 bases, leaving 15 bases between them. Germline values: CDR1 MNHNY, CDR2 SVGAGI (reference sequence). CDR3 loop: CASSSQTVLYGYTF. CDR3 in DNA: TGTGCCAGCAGCAGCCAGACAGTTCTCTATGGCTACACCTTC.

The chain carries TRBV2 and TRBJ1-3, with 11 bases that match TRBD1. The CDR3 covers 14 residues. Germline trimming cut 6 bases from V and 8 bases from J; bases unmatched to any gene: 6. Looked up from germline, CDR1 is SNHLY and CDR2 is FYNNEI. Here the CDR3 DNA reads TGTGCCAGCAGCGGGACAGGGGGTATGGACACCATATATTTT. This gives the protein CASSGTGGMDTIYF.

The rearrangement joins TRBV29-1 to TRBJ2-3; D is perhaps TRBD1 (5 bases). V was clipped by 6 bases and J by 0 bases, with 19 bases between them. The germline V gene encodes CDR1 SQVTM and CDR2 ANQGSEA. CDR3 length: 16 amino acids. The CDR3 is CSVDKRAARSTDTQYF. The CDR3 DNA is TGCAGCGTGGACAAACGGGCCGCACGGAGCACAGATACGCAGTATTTT.

The chain is built from TRBV19 and TRBJ1-2, with 7 bases that match TRBD1. J gave up 4 bases and V 6 bases, and 5 bases lay outside the gene matches. Germline-derived CDR1 and CDR2 are LNHDA and SQIVND (reference sequence). The CDR3 consists of 13 residues. DNA of the CDR3: TGTGCCAGTAGCCGGGACAGTGTCTATGGCTACACCTTC. The encoded protein is CASSRDSVYGYTF.

Only one count was recorded for this clone. The chain combines TRBV7-9 with TRBJ1-3, with TRBD1 as a possible D gene (6 bases). V gave up 4 bases and J gave up 2 bases, with 9 bases separating them. This CDR3 is built from 14 residues. Germline values: CDR1 SEHNR, CDR2 FQNEAQ (reference sequence). The CDR3: CASSSGATGNTIYF. The CDR3 nucleotides read TGTGCCAGCAGCTCAGGGGCAACTGGAAACACCATATATTTT.

This clone was detected a few times. The chain couples TRBV5-1 to TRBJ1-2; weak D call: TRBD1 (6 bases). The V end lost 2 bases, the J end lost 4 bases, and 15 bases lay between the germline ends. The V gene's germline CDR1 is SGHRS and CDR2 YFSETQ. CDR3 length: 15 residues. The CDR3 region has the DNA TGCGCCAGCAGCTTCCAGGGGCCAGATGTCTATGGCTACACCTTC. It translates to CASSFQGPDVYGYTF.

The J gene is TRBJ2-5, the V gene TRBV20-1; D is perhaps TRBD2 (5 bases). The CDR3 covers 11 residues. V shed 8 bases and J shed 5 bases, with 12 bases lying between them. The germline gives CDR1 DFQATT, CDR2 SNEGSKA (reference sequence). Here the CDR3 reads CSTHWRETQYF. For the CDR3, the DNA is TGCAGTACCCACTGGAGGGAGACCCAGTACTTC.

This clone appeared a single time. V gene TRBV7-2 combines with J gene TRBJ2-5; D unresolved. The V end lost 3 bases, the J end lost 5 bases, and 10 bases lay between the germline ends. The CDR3 consists of 13 residues. Germline V gene data show CDR1 as SGHTA and CDR2 as FQGNSA. CDR3 bases: TGTGCCAGCAGCTTCTACTCAAAGGAGACCCAGTACTTC. It encodes CASSFYSKETQYF.

The CDR3 region has the DNA TGTGCCAGCAGAAACCCTAGCGGGAGTGAGCAGTTCTTC. This codes for CASRNPSGSEQFF. The V gene is TRBV6-5, the J gene TRBJ2-1; the match to TRBD2 covers 10 bases. The CDR3 consists of 13 residues. Germline V gives CDR1 MNHEY, CDR2 SVGAGI. The V gene end was trimmed by 6 bases and the J gene end by 9 bases; junction bases not matched to a gene: 5.

This chain joins TRBV2 and TRBJ1-3; D may be TRBD1 (6 bases). The germline V gene has CDR1 SNHLY and CDR2 FYNNEI. Deletions cut 1 base from V and 2 bases from J, with 12 bases between. The CDR3 consists of 16 residues. The chain's CDR3 is CASSEVTGPAGNTIYF. CDR3 nucleotide sequence: TGTGCCAGCAGTGAAGTTACAGGGCCGGCTGGAAACACCATATATTTT.

The chain has TRBV7-8 and TRBJ1-1; TRBD1 might be the D (5 bases). Germline CDR1 is SGHVS and CDR2 is FQNEAQ. Trimming left V 5 bases short and J 0 bases short, with 13 bases between. The CDR3 contains 15 residues. CDR3 sequence: CASSHDGGMNTEAFF. DNA for the CDR3: TGTGCCAGCAGCCACGATGGGGGGATGAACACTGAAGCTTTCTTT.

This clone came up once. This chain uses TRBV14 with TRBJ2-3; D may correspond to TRBD1 or TRBD2 (5 bases each). V gave up 0 bases and J gave up 1 base, with 14 bases separating them. Germline V CDR1 and CDR2: SGHDN, FVKESK. The length of the CDR3 is 17 residues. The DNA for the CDR3 is TGTGCCAGCAGCCAAGAGTTCGGGCAGGGAGGCACAGATACGCAGTATTTT. Translation gives CASSQEFGQGGTDTQYF. Using reference TRBV14 and TRBJ2-3 for the parts outside the CDR3, the full variable domain is EAGVTQFPSHSVIEKGQTVTLRCDPISGHDNLYWYRRVMGKEIKFLLHFVKESKQDESGMPNNRFLAERTGGTYSTLKVQPAELEDSGVYFCASSQEFGQGGTDTQYFGPGTRLTVL.

V is TRBV11-1 and J is TRBJ2-2, with 8 nucleotides matching TRBD1. This CDR3 is built from 15 residues. V gave up 5 bases and J gave up 5 bases; unmatched junction bases: 7. CDR1 SGHAT and CDR2 FQDESV come from the germline V gene (reference sequence). In DNA, the CDR3 is TGTGCCAGCAGCCCCCGGACAGGGCGAACCGGGGAGCTGTTTTTT. It translates to CASSPRTGRTGELFF.

In this sample, this clone turned up a few times. The chain joins TRBV7-6 to TRBJ1-2; 11 nucleotides match TRBD1. V was clipped by 5 bases and J by 14 bases; unmatched bases: 10. This CDR3 is built from 13 residues. Looked up from germline, CDR1 is SGHVS and CDR2 is FNYEAQ. The CDR3 sequence is CASSIHGQGAPTF. As DNA, the CDR3 is TGTGCCAGCAGCATACACGGACAGGGGGCTCCGACCTTC.

V is TRBV18 and J is TRBJ2-3; D uncertain. The CDR3 length is 13 residues. The germline V gene has CDR1 KGHSH and CDR2 LQKENI. V was trimmed by 3 bases and J by 11 bases, leaving 15 bases between them. CDR3 coding DNA: TGTGCCAGCTCACCGACCGAGAGGCGGATGCAGTATTTT. This gives the protein CASSPTERRMQYF. The variable domain in full, completed from reference TRBV18 and TRBJ2-3, reads NAGVMQNPRHLVRRRGQEARLRCSPMKGHSHVYWYRQLPEEGLKFMVYLQKENIIDESGMPKERFSAEFPKEGPSILRIQQVVRGDSAAYFCASSPTERRMQYFGPGTRLTVL.

The V and J genes are TRBV19 and TRBJ1-2, with D possibly TRBD1 on 5 matching bases. The length of the CDR3 is 15 residues. Trimming took 1 base from V and 8 from J, leaving 17 bases between them. The germline CDR1 and CDR2 sequences are LNHDA and SQIVND (reference sequence). CDR3 protein: CASSIGSGTTAGYTF. The CDR3 nucleotides read TGTGCCAGTAGTATAGGATCAGGGACCACTGCCGGCTACACCTTC. Supplemented by reference TRBV19 and TRBJ1-2, the full variable domain reads DGGITQSPKYLFRKEGQNVTLSCEQNLNHDAMYWYRQDPGQGLRLIYYSQIVNDFQKGDIAEGYSVSREKKESFPLTVTSAQKNPTAFYLCASSIGSGTTAGYTFGSGTRLTVV.

This chain joins TRBV5-1 and TRBJ2-2, with 9 bases fitting TRBD1. This CDR3 is built from 15 residues. The germline CDR1 and CDR2 sequences are SGHRS and YFSETQ. J lost 3 bases, V lost 3 bases, and 3 bases had no gene match. CDR3 DNA: TGCGCCAGCAGCTGGGACAGGGTTGACACCGGGGAGCTGTTTTTT. It encodes CASSWDRVDTGELFF.

The chain links TRBV28 to TRBJ1-1; the D gene is possibly TRBD1 (5 bases). There are 15 residues in the CDR3. Germline V lookup: CDR1 MDHEN, CDR2 SYDVKM. Trimming shortened V by 4 bases and J by 1 base, and 13 bases separated the two germline ends. The CDR3 nucleotides are TGTGCCAGCAGTTCCGGCGGGGCGGAGAACACTGAAGCTTTCTTT. This sequence encodes CASSSGGAENTEAFF.

CDR3 sequence reads: CASSYGLANTGELFF. The CDR3 region has the DNA TGTGCCAGCAGTTACGGACTAGCGAACACCGGGGAGCTGTTTTTT. The chain uses TRBV5-4 and TRBJ2-2, with 7 nucleotides matching TRBD2. The CDR3 is 15 residues long. The germline CDR1 and CDR2 sequences are SGHNT and YYREEE (reference sequence). The J segment lost 0 bases and the V segment lost 5 bases, leaving 4 bases of the junction unmatched.